The T cell receptor (beta chain) under discussion was sequenced for a study of radiotherapy plus CTLA-4 blockade in lung cancer. TCRdb's copy holds only in-frame clones and misses some; the assay was immunoSEQ multiplex PCR. The table shows 80,000 to 100,000 clones, with roughly 79% occurring only once. Trimming cost V 5 bases and J 6 bases, with 8 bases left between them. This CDR3 has 13 amino acids. The V gene's germline CDR1 is MRHNA and CDR2 SNTAGT. The genes are TRBV6-4 and TRBJ1-6; D is unresolved. This TCR derives from a human donor with non-small cell lung cancer who had a partial response to radiotherapy plus ipilimumab. Some clones in this sample may be carry-over from other donors' samples. The input for sequencing was peripheral blood, taken from a patient treated with radiotherapy plus ipilimumab. The CDR3 here is CASSPEINSPLHF. The CDR3 nucleotides are TGTGCCAGCAGTCCCGAGATTAATTCACCCCTCCACTTT.